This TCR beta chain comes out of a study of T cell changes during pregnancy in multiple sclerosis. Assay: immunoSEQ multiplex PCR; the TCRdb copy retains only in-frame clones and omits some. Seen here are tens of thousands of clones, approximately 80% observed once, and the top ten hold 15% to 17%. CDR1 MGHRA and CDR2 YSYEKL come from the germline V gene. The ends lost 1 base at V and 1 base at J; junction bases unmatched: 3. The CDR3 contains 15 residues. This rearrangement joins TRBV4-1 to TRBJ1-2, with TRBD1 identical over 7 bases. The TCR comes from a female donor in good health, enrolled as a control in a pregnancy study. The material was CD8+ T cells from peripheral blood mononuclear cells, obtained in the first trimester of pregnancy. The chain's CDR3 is CASSQGHRGNYGYTF. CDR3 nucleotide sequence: TGCGCCAGCAGCCAAGGCCACAGGGGTAACTATGGCTACACCTTC.